The present TCR beta chain was sequenced within a study of identifying expanded T cells in peripheral blood. Study conclusions and caveats: Two-week clone count variance significantly increased as total template count grew. Over two and four weeks, about 15 and 18 clones changed, versus around 1.3 between replicates.

To note about this clone: The antigen is not known.

The method was immunoSEQ multiplex PCR; TCRdb's version includes in-frame clones alone and lacks a portion of them. The sample gives tens of thousands of clones, around 87% of which show up once; roughly 4.5% is in the top ten. Healthy donors had no documented immune events, such as infections, while sampled. The source material was blood. This receptor was obtained from a person aged 18-70 years in good health.

CDR3: CASSEGEETGELFF. CDR3 bases: TGTGCCAGCAGTGAGGGAGAGGAAACCGGGGAGCTGTTTTTT. The gene calls are TRBV28 and TRBJ2-2; D might be TRBD2 (5 bases). Germline loops: CDR1 MDHEN, CDR2 SYDVKM. The CDR3 is 14 residues long. V lost 5 bases, J lost 5 bases, and 12 bases lay in between.